This TCR beta chain was recorded in a study of OX40 agonist ivuxolimab in advanced cancers. Study overall: Partial responses were achieved by three patients, of whom one had hepatocellular carcinoma and two had cutaneous melanoma.

The V gene lost 7 bases and the J gene lost 2 bases, with 9 bases spanning the gap. Per the germline V gene, CDR1 is SNHLY and CDR2 is FYNNEI. CDR3 length equals 12 residues. Data came from immunoSEQ multiplex PCR; TCRdb stores just in-frame clones and leaves some out. The sample yields 55,000 to 75,000 clones, approximately 88% seen once. Sequences were derived from CD4+ or CD8+ T cells sorted from blood, sampled in a trial of the OX40 agonist ivuxolimab. The chain has TRBV2 and TRBJ2-7; unclear D gene. This TCR derives from an adult with an advanced solid tumor such as melanoma, head and neck, liver or kidney cancer. CDR3 amino acids: CASKLGTYEQYF. The CDR3 DNA reads TGTGCCAGCAAGTTAGGTACCTACGAGCAGTACTTC.